Sequencing of this T cell receptor (beta chain) was carried out in a study of blood T cells in healthy people across ages. The sample providers were healthy Caucasian people from Russia, aged roughly 6 to 95. Study-level results: Long-lived donors had more naive CD4+ cells and higher diversity than aged donors. Measured against age, TCR beta diversity per million T cells decreased in a roughly linear manner.

For the second PCR, which ran for roughly 7 to 11 cycles, a sample-barcoded 5' primer and a J-beta primer mix were used. Each single sample gave us at least 2.5 million CDR3-containing paired-end reads. MiXCR was run by TCRdb on the 5' RACE reads, yielding one entry per CDR3 protein. The data show roughly 800,000 distinct CDR3 sequences, with roughly 64% seen just once and approximately 21% held by the top ten. Concerning this clonotype itself: Its antigen is currently unknown.

Sequenced: blood. The TCR comes from a young man in good health.

The CDR3 DNA reads as TGCAGTGCTAGCTTTTCTGTTGAGACCCAGTACTTC. It translates to CSASFSVETQYF. The chain couples TRBV20-1 to TRBJ2-5; D call uncertain. Looked up from germline, CDR1 is DFQATT and CDR2 is SNEGSKA (reference sequence). V lost 3 bases and J 5 bases, leaving 10 bases between the germline ends. The CDR3 has 12 amino acids.